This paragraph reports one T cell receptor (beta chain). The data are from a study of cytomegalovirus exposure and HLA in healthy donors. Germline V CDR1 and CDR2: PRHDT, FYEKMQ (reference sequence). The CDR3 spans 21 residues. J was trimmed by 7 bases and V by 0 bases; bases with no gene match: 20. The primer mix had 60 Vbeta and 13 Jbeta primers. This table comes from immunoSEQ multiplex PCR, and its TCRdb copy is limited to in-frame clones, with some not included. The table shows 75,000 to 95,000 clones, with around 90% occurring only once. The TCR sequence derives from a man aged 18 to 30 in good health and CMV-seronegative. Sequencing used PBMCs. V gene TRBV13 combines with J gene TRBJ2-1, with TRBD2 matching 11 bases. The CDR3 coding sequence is TGTGCCAGCAGCTTAGGCCTCCTAGCGGGAGGTTCCCAAGGGCCTCGGAATGAGCAGTTCTTC. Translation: CASSLGLLAGGSQGPRNEQFF.